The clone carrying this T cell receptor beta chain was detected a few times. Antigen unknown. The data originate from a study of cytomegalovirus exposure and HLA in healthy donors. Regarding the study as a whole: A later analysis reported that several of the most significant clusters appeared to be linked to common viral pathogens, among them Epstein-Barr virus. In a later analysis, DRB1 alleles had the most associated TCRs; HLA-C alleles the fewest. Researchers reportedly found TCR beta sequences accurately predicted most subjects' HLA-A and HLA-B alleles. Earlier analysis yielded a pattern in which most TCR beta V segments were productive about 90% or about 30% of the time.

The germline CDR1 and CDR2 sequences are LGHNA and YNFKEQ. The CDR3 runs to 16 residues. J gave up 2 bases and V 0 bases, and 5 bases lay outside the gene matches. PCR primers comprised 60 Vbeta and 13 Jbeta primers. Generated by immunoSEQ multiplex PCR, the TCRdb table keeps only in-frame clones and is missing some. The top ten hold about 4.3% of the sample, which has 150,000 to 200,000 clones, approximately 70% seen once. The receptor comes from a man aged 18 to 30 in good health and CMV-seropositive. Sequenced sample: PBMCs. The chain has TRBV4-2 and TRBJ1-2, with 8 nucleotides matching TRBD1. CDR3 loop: CASSQDFGQGNYGYTF. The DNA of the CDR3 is TGTGCCAGCAGCCAAGATTTCGGACAGGGAAACTATGGCTACACCTTC.